One sample yielded the 26 T cell receptor beta chains listed below, sequenced in a study of blood T cell repertoires in COVID-19. TCRdb's table, derived via immunoSEQ multiplex PCR, lists solely in-frame clones and lacks some. The sample shows a few hundred thousand clones, 88% of them seen only once. Sequences were obtained from PBMCs or T cells enriched from blood (not recorded which). These receptors were taken from a woman aged 55-69 years in a cohort exposed to, infected with or recovered from COVID-19 (not recorded which).

This clone was counted only a few times. The chain joins TRBV3-1 (or the pseudogene TRBV3-2) to TRBJ2-7; the D gene is possibly TRBD2 (5 bases). Trimming took 2 bases from V and 4 from J, leaving 15 bases between them. Germline-derived CDR1 and CDR2 are LGHDT and YNNKEL (reference sequence). This CDR3 spans 15 amino acids. The CDR3: CASSQSTGIWYEQYF. The CDR3 bases are TGTGCCAGCAGCCAAAGTACGGGGATTTGGTACGAGCAGTACTTC.

The chain recombines TRBV29-1 with TRBJ1-2; TRBD1 aligns across 9 bases. Germline loops: CDR1 SQVTM, CDR2 ANQGSEA. The CDR3 runs 14 residues. The junction had 7 bases not matched to a gene; V was cut back by 6 bases and J by 2 bases. The CDR3 loop reads CSVHVGQGNYGYTF. Here the CDR3 DNA reads TGCAGCGTCCATGTCGGACAGGGGAACTATGGCTACACCTTC.

In its sample, this clone was seen once. The chain carries TRBV11-3 and TRBJ2-7; D perhaps matches TRBD1 (6 bases). CDR1 and CDR2 from the germline V gene are SGHNT and YENEEA. Trimming removed 0 bases from V and 3 bases from J, with 9 bases in between. The CDR3 loop spans 14 amino acids. The CDR3 DNA follows: TGTGCCAGCAGCTTAGATGTGGACAGCTACGAGCAGTACTTC. It codes for CASSLDVDSYEQYF.

V is TRBV24-1 and J is TRBJ2-2, with 9 bases fitting TRBD1. V trimming: 8 bases; J trimming: 7 bases; junction bases outside the gene matches: 10. Germline CDR1 reads KGHDR; CDR2 reads SFDVKD. The CDR3 contains 15 residues. The CDR3 nucleotides are TGTGCCACCAATCCGGGACAGGGTGGTGGCGGGGAGCTGTTTTTT. Translation: CATNPGQGGGGELFF.

CDR3 in DNA: TGTGCCAGCAGCTTAAGGGTCTGGACTAGCGGAACAGATACGCAGTATTTT. Translating gives CASSLRVWTSGTDTQYF. The chain combines TRBV7-2 with TRBJ2-3; 10 nucleotides align to TRBD2. The germline V gene encodes CDR1 SGHTA and CDR2 FQGNSA. The CDR3 extends over 17 amino acids. V lost 2 bases to trimming and J lost 3 bases; unmatched junction nucleotides: 8.

This clone occurred once. The V gene is TRBV28, the J gene TRBJ2-7, with 9 positions matching TRBD2. CDR3 length: 17 residues. Per germline, CDR1 MDHEN and CDR2 SYDVKM. V shed 2 bases, J shed 7 bases, and the junction held 15 bases outside the gene matches. CDR3 coding DNA: TGTGCCAGCAGTTTAGTCCCTAGCGGGATAAAGTTGAGGGAGCAGTACTTC. This codes for CASSLVPSGIKLREQYF. Full variable domain (rest looked up from reference TRBV28 and TRBJ2-7): DVKVTQSSRYLVKRTGEKVFLECVQDMDHENMFWYRQDPGLGLRLIYFSYDVKMKEKGDIPEGYSVSREKKERFSLILESASTNQTSMYLCASSLVPSGIKLREQYFGPGTRLTVT.

The genes are TRBV6-2 or TRBV6-3 and TRBJ2-1; D uncertain. Germline CDR1 MNHEY, CDR2 SVGEGT. V shed 5 bases and J shed 6 bases, with 5 bases lying between them. The CDR3 sequence is 11 residues long. For the CDR3, the DNA is TGTGCCAGCAGTGGCCTCAATGAGCAGTTCTTC. It yields the protein CASSGLNEQFF.

This chain links TRBV10-3 with TRBJ2-7; TRBD2 might be the D (5 bases). The CDR3 spans 15 residues. Germline V gene data show CDR1 as ENHRY and CDR2 as SYGVKD. The V gene lost 3 bases and the J gene lost 1 base, with 13 bases spanning the gap. The CDR3: CAISDWLAASYEQYF. CDR3 DNA: TGTGCCATCAGTGATTGGCTAGCTGCATCCTACGAGCAGTACTTC.

The V gene is TRBV7-9, the J gene TRBJ2-7; D not certain. CDR3 length: 14 amino acids. Trimming left V 0 bases short and J 2 bases short, with 8 bases between. Germline CDR1 is SEHNR and CDR2 is FQNEAQ (reference sequence). The DNA for the CDR3 is TGTGCCAGCAGCTTAGCTGGTCCAGCCTACGAGCAGTACTTC. Its protein product is CASSLAGPAYEQYF.

This chain uses TRBV3-1 (or the pseudogene TRBV3-2) with TRBJ1-1; 8 nucleotides agree with TRBD1. Germline lookup yields CDR1 LGHDT and CDR2 YNNKEL (reference sequence). With 4 bases clipped from V and 7 bases from J, the junction kept 2 bases outside the gene matches. CDR3 length: 12 residues. The CDR3 sequence: CASSRGQGEAFF. CDR3 nucleotide sequence: TGTGCCAGCAGCCGCGGACAGGGTGAAGCTTTCTTT.

The count of this clone is one. The chain carries TRBV27 and TRBJ2-3; D may be TRBD2 (5 bases). The CDR3 is 13 residues long. Looked up from germline, CDR1 is MNHEY and CDR2 is SMNVEV (reference sequence). V was clipped by 6 bases and J by 2 bases, with 9 bases between them. In DNA, the CDR3 is TGTGCCAGCAGCGGCGGGTACACAGATACGCAGTATTTT. This codes for CASSGGYTDTQYF.

Remarks on this clone: At the DNA level, this CDR3 is encoded by other sequences in the same sample as well. The genes are TRBV19 and TRBJ2-2; D is uncertain. V was pared by 3 bases and J by 1 base, with 6 bases between. The CDR3 has 14 residues. Germline V gene data show CDR1 as LNHDA and CDR2 as SQIVND (reference sequence). The CDR3 reads CASSIQLNTGELFF. The CDR3 nucleotides are TGTGCCAGTAGTATCCAGTTGAACACCGGGGAGCTGTTTTTT.

The rearrangement uses TRBV6-6 and TRBJ1-3; 9 bases are a match to TRBD1. Unmatched junction bases numbered 7, after V lost 5 bases and J lost 2 bases. CDR1 is MNHNY, CDR2 SVGAGI, per germline (reference sequence). This CDR3 contains 16 residues. The CDR3 protein is CASSPGQGLTGNTIYF. In DNA, the CDR3 is TGTGCCAGCAGTCCGGGACAGGGTCTAACTGGAAACACCATATATTTT.

The chain is built from TRBV6-6 and TRBJ2-1, with a weak D call TRBD1 (6 bases). The V and J ends lost 5 bases and 10 bases respectively, with 18 bases between them. The CDR3 loop spans 14 amino acids. Germline CDR1 and CDR2: MNHNY and SVGAGI (reference sequence). In DNA form, the CDR3 reads TGTGCCAGCAGTAGGACCGGGACACAGCAGGAGCAGTTCTTC. This codes for CASSRTGTQQEQFF.

Comments on this clone: The sample contains more than one DNA sequence encoding this CDR3. V is TRBV6-5 and J is TRBJ2-7, with D tentatively TRBD1 (6 bases). The germline gives CDR1 MNHEY, CDR2 SVGAGI. Trimming stripped 0 bases from V and 3 bases from J, with 9 bases between. The CDR3 length is 14 residues. This chain's CDR3 is CASSYSGRGYEQYF. The CDR3 DNA follows: TGTGCCAGCAGTTACTCGGGCAGGGGCTACGAGCAGTACTTC.

The chain employs TRBV7-3 and TRBJ1-1, with a tentative D call TRBD1 (6 bases). From germline, CDR1 is SGHTA and CDR2 FQGTGA. V shed 1 base and J shed 8 bases, with 11 bases lying between them. This CDR3 contains 13 residues. The CDR3 spells CASSLMRTEEAFF. The DNA of the CDR3 is TGTGCCAGCAGCTTAATGAGGACAGAAGAAGCTTTCTTT.

The chain couples TRBV30 to TRBJ2-7; 9 nucleotides agree with TRBD2. There are 16 residues in the CDR3. V dropped 3 bases and J dropped 7; count of bases not matched to a gene: 16. The germline V gene encodes CDR1 GTSNPN and CDR2 SVGIG (reference sequence). CDR3 nucleotide sequence: TGTGCCTGGAGCCCGGGTAAAACTAGCGGGCTAAGGGAGCAGTACTTC. It codes for CAWSPGKTSGLREQYF.

The chain joins TRBV28 to TRBJ1-5; D uncertain. This CDR3 has 14 amino acids. CDR1 MDHEN and CDR2 SYDVKM come from the germline V gene. The germline V and J ends were trimmed by 2 bases and 4 bases, with 9 bases remaining between them. CDR3 sequence: CASSLLPLNQPQHF. CDR3 sequence (DNA): TGTGCCAGCAGTTTACTCCCTCTGAATCAGCCCCAGCATTTT.

The V gene is TRBV6-5, the J gene TRBJ1-5; TRBD1 matches 7 bases. After removal of 0 bases from V and 4 bases from J, the junction contained 3 bases not matched to a gene. Germline CDR1 and CDR2: MNHEY and SVGAGI. The CDR3 loop spans 15 amino acids. CDR3 coding DNA: TGTGCCAGCAGTTACTCGGGACAGCCGAATCAGCCCCAGCATTTT. Its protein product is CASSYSGQPNQPQHF.

The V call is TRBV10-3, the J call TRBJ1-1, with D perhaps matching TRBD1 (6 bases). Germline lookup yields CDR1 ENHRY and CDR2 SYGVKD. The CDR3 has 14 amino acids. The V end lost 0 bases, the J end lost 7 bases, and 12 bases lay between the germline ends. CDR3 protein: CAISESYRVIEAFF. CDR3 coding DNA: TGTGCCATCAGTGAGTCGTACAGGGTGATTGAAGCTTTCTTT.

This chain uses TRBV28 with TRBJ1-3, with 7 bases fitting TRBD1. The V segment lost 3 bases and the J segment 5 bases; nucleotides outside the gene matches: 4. The V gene's germline CDR1 is MDHEN and CDR2 SYDVKM. The CDR3 is 14 amino acids. The CDR3 region has the DNA TGTGCCAGCAGTTTCGAGGACAGGAGAAACACCATATATTTT. Amino acids: CASSFEDRRNTIYF.

The rearrangement links TRBV7-2 to TRBJ1-1; D is possibly TRBD1 (5 bases). There are 13 residues in the CDR3. Looked up from germline, CDR1 is SGHTA and CDR2 is FQGNSA. The V and J ends lost 9 bases and 4 bases respectively, with 15 bases between them. CDR3 sequence (DNA): TGTGCCAGTGGGGACTTCTTAGGCACTGAAGCTTTCTTT. Its protein is CASGDFLGTEAFF.

The rearrangement links TRBV28 to TRBJ2-2, with 7 bases fitting TRBD1. The V segment lost 6 bases and the J segment 5 bases; nucleotides outside the gene matches: 12. The CDR3 length is 16 residues. CDR1 and CDR2 (germline): MDHEN, SYDVKM. CDR3 bases: TGTGCCAGCAGCCGAACCGGGACAGTAAGAACCGGGGAGCTGTTTTTT. It codes for CASSRTGTVRTGELFF.

The rearrangement links TRBV9 to TRBJ1-6, with D possibly being TRBD1 (6 bases). Trimming took off 0 bases at V and 8 bases at J, with 6 bases between the two ends. The V gene's germline CDR1 is SGDLS and CDR2 YYNGEE. The CDR3 has 13 amino acids. The CDR3 DNA reads TGTGCCAGCAGCGTAGGGACAGATTCACCCCTCCACTTT. This codes for CASSVGTDSPLHF.

The rearrangement links TRBV6-5 to TRBJ1-2; 7 bases agree with TRBD1. Germline values: CDR1 MNHEY, CDR2 SVGAGI. The CDR3 has 13 residues. V trimming: 8 bases; J trimming: 0 bases; junction bases outside the gene matches: 3. DNA for the CDR3: TGTGCCAGCTCCAGGGGGACTAACTATGGCTACACCTTC. Translated, it gives CASSRGTNYGYTF.

The chain uses TRBV5-4 and TRBJ2-4; TRBD1 might be the D (5 bases). Germline V CDR1 and CDR2: SGHNT, YYREEE (reference sequence). The CDR3 spans 15 residues. Trimming took off 0 bases at V and 6 bases at J, with 13 bases between the two ends. CDR3 nucleotides: TGTGCCAGCAGCTTGGAGGCCAGAAGGGGAAACATTCAGTACTTC. It translates to CASSLEARRGNIQYF.